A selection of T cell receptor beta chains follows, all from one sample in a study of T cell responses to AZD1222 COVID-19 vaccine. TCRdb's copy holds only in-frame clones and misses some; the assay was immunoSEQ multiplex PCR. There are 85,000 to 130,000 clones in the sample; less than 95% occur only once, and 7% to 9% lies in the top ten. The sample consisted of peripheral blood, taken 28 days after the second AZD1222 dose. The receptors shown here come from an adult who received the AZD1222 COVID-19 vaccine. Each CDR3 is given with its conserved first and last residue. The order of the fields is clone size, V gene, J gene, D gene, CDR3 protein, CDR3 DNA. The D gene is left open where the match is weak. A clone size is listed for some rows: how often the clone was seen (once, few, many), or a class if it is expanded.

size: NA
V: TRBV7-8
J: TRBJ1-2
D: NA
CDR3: CASSPNPSKGGGYTF
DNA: TGTGCCAGCAGCCCAAATCCCAGTAAGGGAGGTGGCTACACCTTC

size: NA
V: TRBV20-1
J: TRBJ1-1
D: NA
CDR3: CSANPNTEAFF
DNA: TGCAGTGCTAACCCGAACACTGAAGCTTTCTTT

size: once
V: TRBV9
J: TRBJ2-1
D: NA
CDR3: CASSPWTGTYNEQFF
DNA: TGTGCCAGCAGCCCCTGGACGGGGACCTACAATGAGCAGTTCTTC

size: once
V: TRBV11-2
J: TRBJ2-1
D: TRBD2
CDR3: CASSLATSGGNYNEQFF
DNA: TGTGCCAGCAGCTTAGCGACTAGCGGGGGCAATTACAATGAGCAGTTCTTC

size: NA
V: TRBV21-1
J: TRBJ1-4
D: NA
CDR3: CASSGTGCEKLFF
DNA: TGTGCCAGCAGCGGGACAGGGTGTGAAAAACTGTTTTTT

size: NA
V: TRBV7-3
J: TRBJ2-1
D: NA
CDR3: CASSFSRSSYNEQFF
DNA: TGTGCCAGCAGCTTTTCCAGAAGCTCCTACAATGAGCAGTTCTTC

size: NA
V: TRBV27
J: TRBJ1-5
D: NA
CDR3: CASSLVGNSNQPQHF
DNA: TGTGCCAGCAGTTTAGTCGGAAATAGCAATCAGCCCCAGCATTTT

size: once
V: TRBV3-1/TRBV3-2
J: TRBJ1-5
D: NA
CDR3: CASSRDRDNQPQHF
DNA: TGTGCCAGCAGCCGAGACAGAGACAATCAGCCCCAGCATTTT

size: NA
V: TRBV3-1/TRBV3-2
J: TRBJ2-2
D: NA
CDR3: CASSQQQGAGELFF
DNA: TGTGCCAGCAGCCAGCAACAGGGAGCCGGGGAGCTGTTTTTT

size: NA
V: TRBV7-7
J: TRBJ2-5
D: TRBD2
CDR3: CASSLGGTRGQTQYF
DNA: TGTGCTAGCAGCTTAGGGGGGACTAGGGGCCAGACCCAGTACTTC

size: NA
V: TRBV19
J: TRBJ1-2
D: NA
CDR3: CASSPLVAGVTNYGYTF
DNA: TGTGCCAGTAGTCCTTTAGTGGCAGGGGTTACTAACTATGGCTACACCTTC

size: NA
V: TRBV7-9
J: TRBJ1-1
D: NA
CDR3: CASSLNTEAFF
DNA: TGTGCCAGCAGCCTGAACACTGAAGCTTTCTTT

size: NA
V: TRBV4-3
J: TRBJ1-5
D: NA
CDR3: CASSQARDFNQPQHF
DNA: TGCGCCAGCAGCCAAGCCCGGGACTTCAATCAGCCCCAGCATTTT

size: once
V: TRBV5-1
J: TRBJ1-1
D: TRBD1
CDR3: CASFQGAQSEAFF
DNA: TGCGCCAGCTTCCAGGGGGCTCAGTCTGAAGCTTTCTTT

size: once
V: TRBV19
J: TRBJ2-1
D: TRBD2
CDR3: CASMNREAGGFRNEQFF
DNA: TGTGCCAGTATGAATCGAGAGGCGGGGGGGTTTAGAAATGAGCAGTTCTTC

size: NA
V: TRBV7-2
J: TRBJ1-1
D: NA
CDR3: CASSRRTVTLAFF
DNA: TGTGCCAGCAGTCGAAGAACAGTGACCCTAGCTTTCTTT